This TCR beta chain was sequenced during a study of blood T cell repertoires in COVID-19. In the study overall: Samples came from the United States, Italy and Spain, spanning acute and convalescent COVID-19. The cDNA or gDNA used as material had been derived from T cells, B-cell-depleted T cells, or PBMCs.

This CDR3 contains 17 residues. V gave up 2 bases and J gave up 0 bases; unmatched junction bases: 6. The germline gives CDR1 SGHRS, CDR2 YFSETQ. The assay was immunoSEQ multiplex PCR, and TCRdb's table has in-frame clones only and misses some. The sample includes about 160,000 clones, under 80% of them seen just once. The TCR sequence derives from a man between 65 and 79 years old with acute or convalescent COVID-19. This sequence joins TRBV5-1 and TRBJ1-4, with TRBD1 matching over 8 bases. The sequenced sample consisted of peripheral blood. The CDR3 here is CASSLALQGATNEKLFF. Here the CDR3 DNA reads TGCGCCAGCAGCTTAGCTCTACAGGGGGCAACTAATGAAAAACTGTTTTTT.